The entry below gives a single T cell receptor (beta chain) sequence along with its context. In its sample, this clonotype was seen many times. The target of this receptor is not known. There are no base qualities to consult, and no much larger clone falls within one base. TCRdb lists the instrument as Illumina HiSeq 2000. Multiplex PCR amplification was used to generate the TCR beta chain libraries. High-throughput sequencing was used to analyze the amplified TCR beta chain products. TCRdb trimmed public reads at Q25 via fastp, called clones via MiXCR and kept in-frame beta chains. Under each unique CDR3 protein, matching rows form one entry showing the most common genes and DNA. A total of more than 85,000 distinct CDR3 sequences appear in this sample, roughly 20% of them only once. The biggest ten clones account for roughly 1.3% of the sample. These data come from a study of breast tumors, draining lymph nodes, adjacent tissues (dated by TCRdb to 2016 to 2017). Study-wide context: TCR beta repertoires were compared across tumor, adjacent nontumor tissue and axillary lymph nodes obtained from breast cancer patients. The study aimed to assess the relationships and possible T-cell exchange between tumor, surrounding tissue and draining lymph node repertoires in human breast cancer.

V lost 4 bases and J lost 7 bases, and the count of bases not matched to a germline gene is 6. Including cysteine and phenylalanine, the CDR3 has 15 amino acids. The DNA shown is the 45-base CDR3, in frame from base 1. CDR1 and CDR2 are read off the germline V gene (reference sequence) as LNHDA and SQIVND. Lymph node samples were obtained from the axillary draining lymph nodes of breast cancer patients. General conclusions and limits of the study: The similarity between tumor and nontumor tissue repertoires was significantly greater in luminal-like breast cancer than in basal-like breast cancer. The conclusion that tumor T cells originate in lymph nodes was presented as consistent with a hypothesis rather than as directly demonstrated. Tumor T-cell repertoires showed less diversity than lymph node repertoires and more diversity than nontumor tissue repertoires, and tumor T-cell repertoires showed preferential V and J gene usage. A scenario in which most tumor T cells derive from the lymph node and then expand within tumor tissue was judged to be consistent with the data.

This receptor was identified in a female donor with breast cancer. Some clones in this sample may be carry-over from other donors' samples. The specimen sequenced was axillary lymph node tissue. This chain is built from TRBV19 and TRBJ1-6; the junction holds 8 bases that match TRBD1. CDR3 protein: CASSTSRQGNSPLHF. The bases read TGTGCCAGTAGTACCTCAAGACAGGGGAATTCACCCCTCCACTTT.